The 7 T cell receptor beta chains below come from one sample, sequenced in a study of shared clonotypes between healthy human individuals. Generated by immunoSEQ multiplex PCR, the TCRdb table keeps only in-frame clones and is missing some. The data hold 1.4 million to 1.5 million clones, with roughly 95% observed a single time. The material sequenced was naive CD4+ T cells sorted from blood. Subset reported: CD45RA+ positively selected. The source is a man in his thirties or forties in good health.

V usage is TRBV10-3 and J usage is TRBJ2-7; D is tentatively TRBD1 or TRBD2 (5 bases each). The ends were cut back, 6 bases at V and 0 bases at J, with 18 bases in the middle. CDR3 length: 16 residues. CDR1 is ENHRY, CDR2 SYGVKD, per germline. This CDR3 reads CAIRGDGVGSSYEQYF. The CDR3 coding sequence is TGTGCCATCAGAGGGGACGGCGTGGGTAGCTCCTACGAGCAGTACTTC.

V usage is TRBV5-8 and J usage is TRBJ2-1; TRBD1 matches at 7 bases. There are 13 residues in the CDR3. Losses at the gene ends were 7 bases for V and 7 bases for J; bases not matched to a gene: 8. Germline V gene sequence: CDR1 SGHTS, CDR2 YDEGEE. In nucleotides, the CDR3 is TGTGCCAGCGGGACCAGGGGGATTAATGAGCAGTTCTTC. As protein: CASGTRGINEQFF.

V usage is TRBV27 and J usage is TRBJ2-7; TRBD2 matches at 9 bases. This CDR3 contains 15 residues. V shed 2 bases and J 3 bases; nucleotides not matched to a gene: 5. From germline, CDR1 is MNHEY and CDR2 SMNVEV (reference sequence). In nucleotides, the CDR3 is TGTGCCAGCAGTTTAGTAGCGGGAGTACGCTACGAGCAGTACTTC. Translating it yields CASSLVAGVRYEQYF.

Worth noting for this clone: Other nucleotide sequences in the sample specify the same CDR3. This chain links TRBV18 with TRBJ2-1, with D possibly TRBD1 on 6 matching bases. Germline V CDR1 and CDR2: KGHSH, LQKENI. The CDR3 contains 11 residues. Between the trimmed V and J ends, which lost 6 bases and 7 bases, there was a span of 7 bases. Written as DNA, the CDR3 is TGTGCCAGCTCTCAGGGGAATGAGCAGTTCTTC. It specifies CASSQGNEQFF.

The CDR3 loop is CASSLSYRGAYEQYF. Here the CDR3 DNA reads TGTGCCAGCAGTTTATCTTACAGGGGCGCCTACGAGCAGTACTTC. The rearrangement uses TRBV27 and TRBJ2-7; 7 nucleotides line up with TRBD1. V lost 0 bases, J lost 2 bases, and 4 bases stayed unmatched. CDR1 is MNHEY and CDR2 is SMNVEV in the germline V gene (reference sequence). The CDR3 is made up of 15 amino acids.

As concerns this clone: One junction end disagrees with the germline gene, perhaps due to a read error. V and J are TRBV5-1 and TRBJ2-7, with D tentatively TRBD1 (5 bases). The germline V gene has CDR1 SGHRS and CDR2 YFSETQ. The CDR3 runs 14 residues. The CDR3: CASSLLNLGTGGTF. The CDR3 bases are TGCGCCAGCAGCTTGTTAAATCTGGGAACAGGTGGAACCTTC.

This clone was seen once. The rearrangement uses TRBV19 and TRBJ1-5; D perhaps matches TRBD1 (6 bases). In germline, CDR1 is LNHDA, CDR2 SQIVND (reference sequence). V was cut by 6 bases and J by 3 bases, with 15 bases left in between. The CDR3 totals 15 residues. For the CDR3, the DNA is TGTGCCAGTAGATGGGGGGCTGGGGACAATCAGCCCCAGCATTTT. Its protein product is CASRWGAGDNQPQHF.